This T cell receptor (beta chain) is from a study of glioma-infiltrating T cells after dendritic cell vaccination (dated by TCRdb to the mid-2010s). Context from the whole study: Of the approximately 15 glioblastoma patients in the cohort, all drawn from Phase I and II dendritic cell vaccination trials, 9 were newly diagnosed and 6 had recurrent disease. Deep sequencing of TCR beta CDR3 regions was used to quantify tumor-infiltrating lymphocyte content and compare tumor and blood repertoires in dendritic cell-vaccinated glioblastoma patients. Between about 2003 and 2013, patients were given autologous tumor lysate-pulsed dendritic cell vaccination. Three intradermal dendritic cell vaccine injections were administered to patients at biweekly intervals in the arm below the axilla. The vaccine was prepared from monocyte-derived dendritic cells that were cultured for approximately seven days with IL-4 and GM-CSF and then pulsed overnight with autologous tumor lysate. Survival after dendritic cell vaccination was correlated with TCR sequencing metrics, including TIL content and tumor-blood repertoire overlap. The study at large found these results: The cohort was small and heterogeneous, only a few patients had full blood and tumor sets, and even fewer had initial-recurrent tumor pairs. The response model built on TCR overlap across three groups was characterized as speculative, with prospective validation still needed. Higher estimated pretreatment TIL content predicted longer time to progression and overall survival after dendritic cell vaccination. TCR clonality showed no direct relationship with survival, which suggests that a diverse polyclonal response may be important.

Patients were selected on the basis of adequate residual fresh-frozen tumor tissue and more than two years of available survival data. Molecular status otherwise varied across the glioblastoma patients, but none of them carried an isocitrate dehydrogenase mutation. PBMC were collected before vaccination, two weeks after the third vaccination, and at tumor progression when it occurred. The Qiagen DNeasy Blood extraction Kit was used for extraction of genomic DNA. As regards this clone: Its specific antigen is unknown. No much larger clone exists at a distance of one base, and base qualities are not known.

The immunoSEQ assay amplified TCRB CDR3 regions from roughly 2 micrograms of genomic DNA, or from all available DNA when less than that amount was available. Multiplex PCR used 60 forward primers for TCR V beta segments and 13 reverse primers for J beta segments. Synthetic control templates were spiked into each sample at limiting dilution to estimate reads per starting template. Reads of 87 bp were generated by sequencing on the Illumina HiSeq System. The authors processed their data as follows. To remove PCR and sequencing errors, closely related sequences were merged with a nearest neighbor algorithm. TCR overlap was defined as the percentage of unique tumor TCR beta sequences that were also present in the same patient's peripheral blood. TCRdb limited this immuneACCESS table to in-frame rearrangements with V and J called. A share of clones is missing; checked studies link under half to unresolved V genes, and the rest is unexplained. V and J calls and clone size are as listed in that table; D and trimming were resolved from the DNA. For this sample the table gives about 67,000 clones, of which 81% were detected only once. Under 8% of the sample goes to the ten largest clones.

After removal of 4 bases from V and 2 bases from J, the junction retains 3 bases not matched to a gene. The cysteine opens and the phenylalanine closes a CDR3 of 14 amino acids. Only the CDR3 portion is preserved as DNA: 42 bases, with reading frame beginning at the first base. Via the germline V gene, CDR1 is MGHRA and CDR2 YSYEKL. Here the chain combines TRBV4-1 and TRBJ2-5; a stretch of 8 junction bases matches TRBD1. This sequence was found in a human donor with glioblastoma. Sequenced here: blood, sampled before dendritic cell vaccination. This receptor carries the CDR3 CASSLGQGQETQYF. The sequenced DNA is TGCGCCAGCAGCCTCGGACAGGGTCAAGAGACCCAGTACTTC.